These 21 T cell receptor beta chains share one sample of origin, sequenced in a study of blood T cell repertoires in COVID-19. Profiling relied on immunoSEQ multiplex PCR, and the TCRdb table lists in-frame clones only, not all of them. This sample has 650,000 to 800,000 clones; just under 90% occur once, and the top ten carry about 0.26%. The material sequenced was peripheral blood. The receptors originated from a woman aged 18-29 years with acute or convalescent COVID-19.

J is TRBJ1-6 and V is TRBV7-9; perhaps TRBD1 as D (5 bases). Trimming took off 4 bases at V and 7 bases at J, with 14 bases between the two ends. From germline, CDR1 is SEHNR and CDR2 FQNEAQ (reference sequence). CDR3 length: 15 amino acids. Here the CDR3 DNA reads TGTGCCAGCAGCTCTACGACTCGGGGGAATTCACCCCTCCACTTT. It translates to CASSSTTRGNSPLHF.

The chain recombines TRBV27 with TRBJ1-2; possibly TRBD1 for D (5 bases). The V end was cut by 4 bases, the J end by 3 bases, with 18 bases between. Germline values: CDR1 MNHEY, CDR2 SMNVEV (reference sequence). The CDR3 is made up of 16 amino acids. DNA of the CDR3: TGTGCCAGCAGTTGGAGGGGTCCCCCTTTCGACTATGGCTACACCTTC. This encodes CASSWRGPPFDYGYTF.

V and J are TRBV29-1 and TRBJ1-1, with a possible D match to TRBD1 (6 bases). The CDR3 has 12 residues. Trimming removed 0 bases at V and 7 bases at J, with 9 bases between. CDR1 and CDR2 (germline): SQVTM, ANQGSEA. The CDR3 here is CSVEDAGVEAFF. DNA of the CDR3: TGCAGCGTTGAAGATGCAGGGGTTGAAGCTTTCTTT.

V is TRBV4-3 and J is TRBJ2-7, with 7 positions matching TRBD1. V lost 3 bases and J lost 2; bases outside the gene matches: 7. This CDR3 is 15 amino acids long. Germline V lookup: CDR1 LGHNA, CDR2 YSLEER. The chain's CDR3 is CASSQTRGPAYEQYF. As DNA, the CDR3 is TGCGCCAGCAGCCAGACGAGGGGGCCAGCCTACGAGCAGTACTTC.

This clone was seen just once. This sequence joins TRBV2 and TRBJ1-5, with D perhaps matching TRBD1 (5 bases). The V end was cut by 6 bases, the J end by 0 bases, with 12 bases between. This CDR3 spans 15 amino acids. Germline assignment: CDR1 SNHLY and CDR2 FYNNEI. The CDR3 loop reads CASSSGFYSNQPQHF. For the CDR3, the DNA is TGTGCCAGCAGCTCAGGGTTTTATAGCAATCAGCCCCAGCATTTT.

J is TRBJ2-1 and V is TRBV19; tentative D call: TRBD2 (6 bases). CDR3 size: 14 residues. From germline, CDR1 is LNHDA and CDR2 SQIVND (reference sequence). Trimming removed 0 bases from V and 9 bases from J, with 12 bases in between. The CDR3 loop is CASSIDGRGGEQFF. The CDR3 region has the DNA TGTGCCAGTAGTATAGATGGGCGGGGCGGTGAGCAGTTCTTC.

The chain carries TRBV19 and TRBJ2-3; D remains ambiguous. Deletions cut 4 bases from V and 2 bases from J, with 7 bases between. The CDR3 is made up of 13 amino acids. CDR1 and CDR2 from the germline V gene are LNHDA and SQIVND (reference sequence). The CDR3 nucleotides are TGTGCCAGTAGTAGTCAGGCCACAGATACGCAGTATTTT. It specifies CASSSQATDTQYF.

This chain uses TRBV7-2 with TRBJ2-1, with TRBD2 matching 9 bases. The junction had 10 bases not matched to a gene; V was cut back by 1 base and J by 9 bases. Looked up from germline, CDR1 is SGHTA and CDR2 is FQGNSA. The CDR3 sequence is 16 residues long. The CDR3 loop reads CASSLVSGGLLSEQFF. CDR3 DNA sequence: TGTGCCAGCAGCTTAGTTAGCGGGGGCCTACTGTCTGAGCAGTTCTTC.

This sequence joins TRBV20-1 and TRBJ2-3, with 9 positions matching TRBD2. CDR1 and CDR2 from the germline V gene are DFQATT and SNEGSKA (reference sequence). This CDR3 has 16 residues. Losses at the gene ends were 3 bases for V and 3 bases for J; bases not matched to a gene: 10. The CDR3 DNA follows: TGCAGTGCTAGTTTGATAAGCGGGGGGCGGACAGATACGCAGTATTTT. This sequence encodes CSASLISGGRTDTQYF.

The CDR3 nucleotides are TGTGCCTGGAGTAATAATCCTTTATTGGCTTTCTTT. It encodes CAWSNNPLLAFF. The V gene is TRBV30, the J gene TRBJ1-1; D unresolved. This CDR3 comprises 12 residues. V was trimmed by 2 bases and J by 11 bases, leaving 15 bases between them. Germline CDR1 reads GTSNPN; CDR2 reads SVGIG (reference sequence). Complete variable domain (other parts from reference TRBV30 and TRBJ1-1): SQTIHQWPATLVQPVGSPLSLECTVEGTSNPNLYWYRQAAGRGLQLLFYSVGIGQISSEVPQNLSASRPQDRQFILSSKKLLLSDSGFYLCAWSNNPLLAFFGQGTRLTVV.

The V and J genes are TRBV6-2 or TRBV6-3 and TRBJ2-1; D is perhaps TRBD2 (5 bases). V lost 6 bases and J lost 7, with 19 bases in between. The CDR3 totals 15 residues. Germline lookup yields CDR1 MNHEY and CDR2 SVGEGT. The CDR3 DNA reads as TGTGCCAGCAGCCCACCCTCAGATTCGGGGAATGAGCAGTTCTTC. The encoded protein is CASSPPSDSGNEQFF.

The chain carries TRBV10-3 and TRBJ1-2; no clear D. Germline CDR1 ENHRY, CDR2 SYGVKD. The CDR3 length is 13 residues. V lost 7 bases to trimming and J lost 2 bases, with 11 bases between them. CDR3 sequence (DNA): TGTGCCATCACTACCCGTTTAAACTATGGCTACACCTTC. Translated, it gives CAITTRLNYGYTF.

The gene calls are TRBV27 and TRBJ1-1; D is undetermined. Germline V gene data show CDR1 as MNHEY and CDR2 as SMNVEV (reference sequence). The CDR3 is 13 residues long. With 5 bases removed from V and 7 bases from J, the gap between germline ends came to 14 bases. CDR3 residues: CASSTTHPGEAFF. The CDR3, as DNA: TGTGCCAGCAGTACGACCCACCCAGGTGAAGCTTTCTTT.

The CDR3 DNA sequence: TGTGCCAGCAGTTTCGAGACAGGGTCTCCAAATACGCAGTATTTT. Translated: CASSFETGSPNTQYF. V usage is TRBV27 and J usage is TRBJ2-3, with TRBD1 identical over 7 bases. The V and J ends lost 3 bases and 7 bases, in that order; junction bases with no gene match: 10. The CDR3 totals 15 residues. Per the germline V gene, CDR1 is MNHEY and CDR2 is SMNVEV (reference sequence).

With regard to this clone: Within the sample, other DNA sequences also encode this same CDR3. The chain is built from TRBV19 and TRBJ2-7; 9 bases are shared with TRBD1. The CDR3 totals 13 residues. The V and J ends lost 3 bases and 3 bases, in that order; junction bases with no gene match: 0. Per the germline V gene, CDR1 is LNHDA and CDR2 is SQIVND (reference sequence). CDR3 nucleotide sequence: TGTGCCAGTAGTATGGACAGGGGCTACGAGCAGTACTTC. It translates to CASSMDRGYEQYF.

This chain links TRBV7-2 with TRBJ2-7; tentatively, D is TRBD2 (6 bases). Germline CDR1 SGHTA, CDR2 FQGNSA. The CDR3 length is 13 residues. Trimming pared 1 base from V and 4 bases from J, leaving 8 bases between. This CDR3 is CASSLGGTYEQYF. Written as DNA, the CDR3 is TGTGCCAGCAGCTTAGGGGGGACTTACGAGCAGTACTTC.

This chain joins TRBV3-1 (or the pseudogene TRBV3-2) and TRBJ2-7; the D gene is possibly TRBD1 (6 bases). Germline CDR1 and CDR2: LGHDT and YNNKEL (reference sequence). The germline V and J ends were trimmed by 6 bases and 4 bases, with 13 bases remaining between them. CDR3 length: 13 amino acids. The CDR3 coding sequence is TGTGCCAGCAGTCGCAATACAGGGTACGAGCAGTACTTC. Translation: CASSRNTGYEQYF.

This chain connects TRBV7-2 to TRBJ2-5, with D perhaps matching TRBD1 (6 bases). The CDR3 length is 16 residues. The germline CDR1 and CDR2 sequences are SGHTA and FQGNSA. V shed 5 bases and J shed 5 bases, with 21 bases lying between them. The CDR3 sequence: CASSARRLGAAETQYF. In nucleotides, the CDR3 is TGTGCCAGCAGCGCCCGCCGTTTGGGGGCGGCGGAGACCCAGTACTTC.

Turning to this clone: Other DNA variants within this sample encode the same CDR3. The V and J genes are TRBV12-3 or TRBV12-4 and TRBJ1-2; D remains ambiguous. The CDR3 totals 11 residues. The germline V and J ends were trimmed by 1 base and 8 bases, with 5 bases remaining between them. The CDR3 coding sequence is TGTGCCAGCAGTTTAGGTTTAGGCTACACCTTC. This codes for CASSLGLGYTF.

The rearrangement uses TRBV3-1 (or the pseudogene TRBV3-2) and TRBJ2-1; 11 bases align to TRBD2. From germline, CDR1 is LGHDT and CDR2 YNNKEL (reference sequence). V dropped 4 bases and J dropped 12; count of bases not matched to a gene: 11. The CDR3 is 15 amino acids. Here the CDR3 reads CASSPRASGGPSQFF. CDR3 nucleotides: TGTGCCAGCAGCCCCCGGGCTAGCGGGGGGCCCTCGCAGTTCTTC.

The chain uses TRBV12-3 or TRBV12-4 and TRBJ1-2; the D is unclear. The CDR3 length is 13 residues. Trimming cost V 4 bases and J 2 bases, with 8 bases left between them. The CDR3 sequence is CASSSRLNYGYTF. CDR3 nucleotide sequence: TGTGCCAGCAGTTCCCGTTTGAACTATGGCTACACCTTC.